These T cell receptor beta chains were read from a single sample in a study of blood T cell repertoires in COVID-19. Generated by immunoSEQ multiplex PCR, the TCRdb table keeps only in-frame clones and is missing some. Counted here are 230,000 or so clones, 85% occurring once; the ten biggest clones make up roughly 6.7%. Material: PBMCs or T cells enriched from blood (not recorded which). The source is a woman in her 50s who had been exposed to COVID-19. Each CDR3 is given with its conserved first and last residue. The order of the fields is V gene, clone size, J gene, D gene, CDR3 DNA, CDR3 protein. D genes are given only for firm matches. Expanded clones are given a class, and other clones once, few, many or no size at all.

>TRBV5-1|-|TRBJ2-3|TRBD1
TGCGCCAGCAGCTGGTATCCGGGACAGTCTAGCACAGATACGCAGTATTTT
CASSWYPGQSSTDTQYF
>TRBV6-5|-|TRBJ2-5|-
TGTGCCAGCAGGCTCGACATTTATCAAGAGACCCAGTACTTC
CASRLDIYQETQYF
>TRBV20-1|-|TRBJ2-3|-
TGCAGTGCTAGTGGGCGGGGCAGGGAACATAGCACAGATACGCAGTATTTT
CSASGRGREHSTDTQYF
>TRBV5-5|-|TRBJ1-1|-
TGTGCCAGCAGCTTGGATAGGACAATGAACACTGAAGCTTTCTTT
CASSLDRTMNTEAFF
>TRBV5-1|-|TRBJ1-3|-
TGCGCCAGCAGCAGAGGGTGGGTGAGCGCAGCGGACACCATATATTTT
CASSRGWVSAADTIYF
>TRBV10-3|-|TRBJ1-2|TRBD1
TGTGCCACCGGACAGGAGGATGGCTACACCTTC
CATGQEDGYTF
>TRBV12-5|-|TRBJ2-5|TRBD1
TGTGCTAGTGGTTTGGGACAGGGCCATAGAGGGGAGACCCAGTACTTC
CASGLGQGHRGETQYF
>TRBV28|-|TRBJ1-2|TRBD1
TGTGCCAGCAGTTCCCTACAGGGGAACTATGGCTACACCTTC
CASSSLQGNYGYTF
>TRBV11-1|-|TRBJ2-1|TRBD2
TGTGCCAGCAGCCCCGGGACTAGCGACTACAATGAGCAGTTCTTC
CASSPGTSDYNEQFF
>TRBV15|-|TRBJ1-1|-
TGTGCCACCAGCAGAGAGGGGGCGGCGAACACTGAAGCTTTCTTT
CATSREGAANTEAFF
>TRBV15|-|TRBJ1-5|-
TGTGCCACCAGCAAGAGGGTTAGTCAGCCCCAGCATTTT
CATSKRVSQPQHF
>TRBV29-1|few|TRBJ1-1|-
TGCAGCGCCCAGGGTACAGGGCGGGCTGAAGCTTTCTTT
CSAQGTGRAEAFF
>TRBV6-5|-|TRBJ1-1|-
TGTGCCAGCAGTCCGAGGGGACTTAACACTGAAGCTTTCTTT
CASSPRGLNTEAFF
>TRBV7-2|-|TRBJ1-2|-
TGTGCCAGCAGCCGGGACTTTCTCTATGGCTACACCTTC
CASSRDFLYGYTF
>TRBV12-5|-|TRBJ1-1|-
TGTGCTAGTGGCCCTGACAGGCCCTTAAACACTGAAGCTTTCTTT
CASGPDRPLNTEAFF
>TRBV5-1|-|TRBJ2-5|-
TGCGCCAGCAGCCAGGGGATGGAGACCCAGTACTTC
CASSQGMETQYF
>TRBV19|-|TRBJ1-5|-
TGTGCCAGTACCTTCACAGGAAGGAGAAATCAGCCCCAGCATTTT
CASTFTGRRNQPQHF
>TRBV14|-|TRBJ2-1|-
TGTGCCAGCAGCCCCAGGGGCCCTGAGCAGTTCTTC
CASSPRGPEQFF
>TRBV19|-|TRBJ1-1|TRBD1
TGTGCCACCTACTCCGGGACAGCGAACACTGAAGCTTTCTTT
CATYSGTANTEAFF
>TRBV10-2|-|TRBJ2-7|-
TGCGCCAGCGGGGGGAGACCTTACGAGCAGTACTTC
CASGGRPYEQYF
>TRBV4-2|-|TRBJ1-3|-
TGTGCCAGCAGCCAAGATCCAACAGTCGGAAACACCATATATTTT
CASSQDPTVGNTIYF
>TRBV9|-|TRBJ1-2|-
TGTGCCAGCAGCGTAGGTACAGGGAAGTATGGCTACACCTTC
CASSVGTGKYGYTF
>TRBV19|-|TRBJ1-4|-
TGTGCCAGTAGGGATCGGACTCGGGTTCTTGCAACTAATGAAAAACTGTTTTTT
CASRDRTRVLATNEKLFF
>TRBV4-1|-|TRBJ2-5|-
TGCGCCAGCAGCCAAGACGGGAGCTTCCAAGAGACCCAGTACTTC
CASSQDGSFQETQYF
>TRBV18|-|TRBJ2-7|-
TGTGCCAGCTCACCGCCGTGGGCTCCCGACTACGAGCAGTACTTC
CASSPPWAPDYEQYF
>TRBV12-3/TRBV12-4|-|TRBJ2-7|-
TGTGCCAGCAGTTTGGCCAACTCCTACGAGCAGTACTTC
CASSLANSYEQYF
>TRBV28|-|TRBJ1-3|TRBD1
TGTGCCAGCAGTCCGACAGGGGCTGGAAACACCATATATTTT
CASSPTGAGNTIYF
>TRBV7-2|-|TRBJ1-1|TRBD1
TGTGCCAGCAGCACCGGACAGGGCGAAGCTTTCTTT
CASSTGQGEAFF
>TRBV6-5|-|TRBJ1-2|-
TGTGCCAGCAGTTACTCCCCCACAGGGTCTGAATATGGCTACACCTTC
CASSYSPTGSEYGYTF
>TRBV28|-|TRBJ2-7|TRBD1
TGTGCCAGCAGTCCCCGACCAGACAGGGGCCGTTCCTACGAGCAGTACTTC
CASSPRPDRGRSYEQYF
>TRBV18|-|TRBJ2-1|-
TGTGCCAGCTCATCCACAGGGAGTGGGAATGAGCAGTTCTTC
CASSSTGSGNEQFF
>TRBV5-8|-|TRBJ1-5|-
TGTGCCAGCAGCTTTGAGGGTAGCAATCAGCCCCAGCATTTT
CASSFEGSNQPQHF
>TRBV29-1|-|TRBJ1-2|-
TGCAGCGTATCTAACCGGGAGGGTGATGGCTACACCTTC
CSVSNREGDGYTF
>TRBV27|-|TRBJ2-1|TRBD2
TGTGCCAGCAGGGGAGCGGGGGGGCGCAATGAGCAGTTCTTC
CASRGAGGRNEQFF
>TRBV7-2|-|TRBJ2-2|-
TGTGCCAGCAGCTTAGTTCCAGGGTATGACGGGGAGCTGTTTTTT
CASSLVPGYDGELFF